The sequence of this T cell receptor beta chain was determined in a study of T-cell memory formation after mild COVID-19. V was pared by 6 bases and J by 8 bases, with 17 bases between. The CDR3 covers 14 residues. Notes on the study in general: There was a balanced CD4/CD8 profile in clones contracting day 15 to 85, and later expanders leaned CD4+.

In regard to this clonotype: Its antigen is unknown.

MiXCR was run by TCRdb on the 5' RACE reads, yielding one entry per CDR3 protein. The sample includes roughly 190,000 distinct CDR3 sequences, roughly 30% of them seen just once. Source material: PBMCs or a T cell subset sorted from them (not recorded which). This receptor was obtained from an adult woman who had mild COVID-19 (a few samples of this study predate the infection). Cell type and time point are not known. The chain joins TRBV12-3 or TRBV12-4 to TRBJ2-1; perhaps TRBD2 as D (6 bases). The DNA of the CDR3 is TGTGCCAGCAGAAGGGACTCGGAGGGCCATGAGCAGTTCTTC. Protein sequence: CASRRDSEGHEQFF.